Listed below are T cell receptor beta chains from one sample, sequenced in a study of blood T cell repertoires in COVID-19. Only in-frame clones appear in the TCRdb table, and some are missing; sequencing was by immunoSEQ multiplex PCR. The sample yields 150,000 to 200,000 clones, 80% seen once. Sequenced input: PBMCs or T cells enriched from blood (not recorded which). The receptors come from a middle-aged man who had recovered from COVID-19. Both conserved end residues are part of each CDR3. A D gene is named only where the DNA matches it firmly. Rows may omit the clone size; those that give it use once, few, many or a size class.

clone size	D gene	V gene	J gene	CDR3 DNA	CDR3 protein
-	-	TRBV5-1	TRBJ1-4	TGCGCCAGCAGCCTGGCGGCGGTTGCAACTAATGAAAAACTGTTTTTT	CASSLAAVATNEKLFF
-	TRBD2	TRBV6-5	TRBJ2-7	TGTGCCAGCATAGCGGGGAGCGGGGGCTCCTACGAGCAGTACTTC	CASIAGSGGSYEQYF
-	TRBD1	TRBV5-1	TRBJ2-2	TGCGCCAGCAGCTTGGGGGACAGGGGGCGTCCCGGGGAGCTGTTTTTT	CASSLGDRGRPGELFF
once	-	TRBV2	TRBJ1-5	TGTGCCAGCAGTCAAAACAGGGATAATCAGCCCCAGCATTTT	CASSQNRDNQPQHF
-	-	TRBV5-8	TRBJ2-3	TGTGCCAGCAGCCCTCGACAGCTCAACACAGATACGCAGTATTTT	CASSPRQLNTDTQYF
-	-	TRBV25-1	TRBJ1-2	TGTGCCAGCAGTGGGGGATTGGGACACTCCGATCACGGCTACACCTTC	CASSGGLGHSDHGYTF
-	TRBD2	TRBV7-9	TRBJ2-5	TGTGCCAGCAGCCTAGCGGGGGGGTTTCAAGAGACCCAGTACTTC	CASSLAGGFQETQYF
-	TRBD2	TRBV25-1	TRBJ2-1	TGTGCCAGCAGTGTTCCGGGGGGGAACAATGAGCAGTTCTTC	CASSVPGGNNEQFF
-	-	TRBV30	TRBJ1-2	TGTGCCTGGACCCGCGGCCCTGGCTATGGCTACACCTTC	CAWTRGPGYGYTF
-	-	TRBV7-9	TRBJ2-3	TGTGCCAGCAGCCTAAGCCCGAGGGAAAGCACAGATACGCAGTATTTT	CASSLSPRESTDTQYF
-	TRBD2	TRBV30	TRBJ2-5	TGTGCCTGGAGTCCCACGCGGACTAGCGCAAGAAGCGGGGAGACCCAGTACTTC	CAWSPTRTSARSGETQYF
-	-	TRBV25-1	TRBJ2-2	TGTGCCAGCAGTGACGGGAAGAGAAACACCGGGGAGCTGTTTTTT	CASSDGKRNTGELFF
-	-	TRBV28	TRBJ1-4	TGTGCCAGCAGGAGCCCAGGAGGGGAAAAACTGTTTTTT	CASRSPGGEKLFF
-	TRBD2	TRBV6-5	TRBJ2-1	TGTGCCAGCAGTCGACTAGCTCTCAATGAGCAGTTCTTC	CASSRLALNEQFF
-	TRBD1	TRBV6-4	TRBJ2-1	TGTGCCAGCAGCCGGGACAGGGCCCACAATGAGCAGTTCTTC	CASSRDRAHNEQFF
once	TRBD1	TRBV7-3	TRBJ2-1	TGTGCCAGCAGCTTAAGACAGGGAAATGAGCAGTTCTTC	CASSLRQGNEQFF
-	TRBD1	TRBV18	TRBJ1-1	TGTGCCAGCTCACTGGGACAGGGGGCAACTGAAGCTTTCTTT	CASSLGQGATEAFF
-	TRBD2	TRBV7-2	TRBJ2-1	TGTGCCAGCAGCTTAAGTTCCGGCGGGGGGGTAAATGAGCAGTTCTTC	CASSLSSGGGVNEQFF
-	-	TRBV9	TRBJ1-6	TGTGCCAGCAGCGGAGGGCGGGGAGGCCCCCTCCACTTT	CASSGGRGGPLHF
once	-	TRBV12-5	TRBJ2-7	TGTGCTAGTGGTTTGGTACGTCACCGAAGAGCGGGCGCATGGACCTACGAGCAGTACTTC	CASGLVRHRRAGAWTYEQYF
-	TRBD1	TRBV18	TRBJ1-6	TGTGCCAGCTCACTGCGACAGGGGGGCGATTCACCCCTCCACTTT	CASSLRQGGDSPLHF
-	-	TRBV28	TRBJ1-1	TGTGCCAGCAGTTTAGGGATCACAGGGAAAGCTTTCTTT	CASSLGITGKAFF
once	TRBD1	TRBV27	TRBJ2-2	TGTGCCAGCAGTGCAGGGGACAGGTTTACCGGGGAGCTGTTTTTT	CASSAGDRFTGELFF
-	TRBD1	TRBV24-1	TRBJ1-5	TGTGCCACCCCAGGGGGGACAGGGTTTACTCAGCCCCAGCATTTT	CATPGGTGFTQPQHF